The clone carrying this T cell receptor beta chain was recorded once. The sample comes from a study of CD8 T cells in Susac syndrome. Negative magnetic isolation gave CD8+ and CD4+ cells; FACS enriched CD8+ TEMRA. The RNA input was roughly 0.45 to 1 ug, and it was reverse transcribed with random hexamers. Amplification of the TCR beta CDR3 was carried out by immunoSEQ multiplex PCR, which spanned a total of 54 Vbeta and 13 Jbeta segments. TCRdb reanalysed the immunoSEQ multiplex PCR reads using MiXCR and keeps one entry per CDR3 protein. The sample has about 200,000 distinct CDR3 sequences; about 95% are singletons. The sequence was collected from a human donor with multiple sclerosis. The sequenced sample was CD4+ T cells from PBMCs.

CDR3 bases: TGCAGTGCTAGCCAGGGGCCTACCACTGAAGCTTTCTTT. Translated, it gives CSASQGPTTEAFF. This chain uses TRBV20-1 with TRBJ1-1; a weak D match, TRBD1 (6 bases). This CDR3 contains 13 residues. The germline V and J ends were trimmed by 3 bases and 4 bases, with 12 bases remaining between them. Germline CDR1 reads DFQATT; CDR2 reads SNEGSKA (reference sequence).